The sequence of this T cell receptor (beta chain) was determined in a study of T cells expressing NK-cell markers. Study in general: Each TCR beta repertoire originated in sorted T cells that were CD3+CD56+NKG2C+, CD3+CD56+NKG2C- or CD3+CD56-NKG2C+.

To note about this clonotype: Its antigen is not known.

Germline V gives CDR1 PRHDT, CDR2 FYEKMQ (reference sequence). The CDR3 is 13 residues long. TCRdb re-called the 5' RACE reads; every CDR3 protein appears as one record, without DNA. The sample totals about 150,000 distinct CDR3 sequences; its top ten clones hold around 20%. Findings of the study overall: Over 5 donors had dominant NKG2C+ clonotypes that comprised about 1.0-7.5% of their CD8+ T cells.

The genes are TRBV13 and TRBJ1-4. The TCR sequence derives from a man aged 18-69 years in good health. What was sequenced was blood T cells: a sorted CD56 or NKG2C T cell subset, CD4+ or CD8+ T cells, or bulk PBMC T cells (not recorded which). The CDR3 loop is CASSPGAYEKLFF.